This passage covers 15 T cell receptor beta chains from one sample sequenced in a study of blood T cell repertoires in COVID-19. Sequencing used immunoSEQ multiplex PCR; TCRdb keeps in-frame clones, though not all of them. This sample has approximately 230,000 clones; roughly four fifths occur once, and the top ten carry 15%. The material sequenced was PBMCs or T cells enriched from blood (not recorded which). Source of these receptors: a middle-aged man who had recovered from COVID-19.

The chain uses TRBV30 and TRBJ2-1; weak D call: TRBD2 (5 bases). Germline lookup yields CDR1 GTSNPN and CDR2 SVGIG (reference sequence). The CDR3 sequence is 14 residues long. V lost 6 bases and J 7 bases, leaving 19 bases between the germline ends. This CDR3 reads CACLEIGRGNEQFF. CDR3 DNA: TGTGCCTGTCTGGAAATCGGGCGCGGGAATGAGCAGTTCTTC.

The chain links TRBV5-1 to TRBJ1-1; D unclear. CDR1 and CDR2 from the germline V gene are SGHRS and YFSETQ. The CDR3 is made up of 15 amino acids. The V end was cut by 4 bases, the J end by 4 bases, with 17 bases between. The CDR3 DNA reads TGCGCCAGCAGCCAATTATCCGTCTCCGGCACTGAAGCTTTCTTT. Translating it yields CASSQLSVSGTEAFF.

The chain combines TRBV7-9 with TRBJ1-5, with D maybe TRBD1 (5 bases). CDR1 is SEHNR, CDR2 FQNEAQ, per germline (reference sequence). The CDR3 runs to 14 residues. Trimming removed 3 bases from V and 5 bases from J, with 11 bases in between. The CDR3 DNA sequence: TGTGCCAGCAGCTTCTCGGGGGGAGATCAGCCCCAGCATTTT. Its translation: CASSFSGGDQPQHF.

The chain uses TRBV10-1 and TRBJ2-3; D call uncertain. CDR1 WNHNN and CDR2 SYGVQD come from the germline V gene (reference sequence). The CDR3 totals 14 residues. With 0 bases removed from V and 3 bases from J, the gap between germline ends came to 7 bases. The CDR3 loop reads CASSESVMTDTQYF. CDR3 nucleotides: TGCGCCAGCAGTGAGTCCGTAATGACAGATACGCAGTATTTT.

The chain carries TRBV10-1 and TRBJ2-7, with 8 bases fitting TRBD2. The CDR3 loop spans 15 amino acids. CDR1 is WNHNN, CDR2 SYGVQD, per germline (reference sequence). The junction had 5 bases not matched to a gene; V was cut back by 0 bases and J by 4 bases. This CDR3 reads CASSESRRGAYEQYF. CDR3 bases: TGCGCCAGCAGTGAGTCCAGGCGGGGGGCTTACGAGCAGTACTTC.

This clone was found a few times. The chain is built from TRBV5-5 and TRBJ1-1; 11 positions match TRBD1. Germline CDR1 SGHKS, CDR2 YYEKEE (reference sequence). This CDR3 has 15 amino acids. The V segment lost 5 bases and the J segment 5 bases; nucleotides outside the gene matches: 8. CDR3 sequence (DNA): TGTGCCAGCAGTCCCCGGACAGGGGGCTCGACTGAAGCTTTCTTT. Its translation: CASSPRTGGSTEAFF.

This sequence joins TRBV30 and TRBJ2-2, with 7 nucleotides matching TRBD2. This CDR3 region has 15 residues. Germline trimming cut 1 base from V and 0 bases from J; bases unmatched to any gene: 2. Germline V gene sequence: CDR1 GTSNPN, CDR2 SVGIG (reference sequence). The CDR3 region is CAWSGGLPNTGELFF. In DNA form, the CDR3 reads TGTGCCTGGAGTGGGGGACTACCGAACACCGGGGAGCTGTTTTTT.

The chain is built from TRBV24-1 and TRBJ1-2; 9 nucleotides line up with TRBD1. J gave up 8 bases and V 5 bases, and 8 bases lay outside the gene matches. CDR1 is KGHDR and CDR2 is SFDVKD in the germline V gene. The CDR3 is 14 amino acids. In nucleotides, the CDR3 is TGTGCCACCAGTGTCGGACAGGGGTTTGGAGGCTACACCTTC. This encodes CATSVGQGFGGYTF.

V and J are TRBV19 and TRBJ2-2; possibly TRBD1 for D (5 bases). The CDR3 has 16 residues. CDR1 is LNHDA and CDR2 is SQIVND in the germline V gene (reference sequence). The germline V and J ends were trimmed by 3 bases and 3 bases, with 14 bases remaining between them. In DNA form, the CDR3 reads TGTGCCAGTAGTATCTGGGGCAGGGTTTACACCGGGGAGCTGTTTTTT. It encodes CASSIWGRVYTGELFF.

With regard to this clone: This sample includes further DNA sequences coding for the same CDR3. This chain uses TRBV5-4 with TRBJ1-1; D is possibly TRBD1 (5 bases). CDR1 is SGHNT and CDR2 is YYREEE in the germline V gene (reference sequence). The CDR3 totals 15 residues. V was trimmed by 0 bases and J by 0 bases, leaving 9 bases between them. CDR3 loop: CASSLGGVMNTEAFF. The CDR3 bases are TGTGCCAGCAGCTTGGGGGGGGTCATGAACACTGAAGCTTTCTTT.

The chain is built from TRBV5-1 and TRBJ2-2; 12 bases are shared with TRBD1. The V gene end was trimmed by 0 bases and the J gene end by 0 bases; junction bases not matched to a gene: 6. CDR3 length: 19 amino acids. Germline-derived CDR1 and CDR2 are SGHRS and YFSETQ. This CDR3 reads CASSLVFRDRGPNTGELFF. CDR3 bases: TGCGCCAGCAGCTTGGTGTTTCGGGACAGGGGGCCGAACACCGGGGAGCTGTTTTTT.

This clone came up a few times. The rearrangement joins TRBV10-1 to TRBJ1-6; no clear D. Germline lookup yields CDR1 WNHNN and CDR2 SYGVQD (reference sequence). CDR3 length: 9 amino acids. Trimming cost V 0 bases and J 19 bases, with 4 bases left between them. CDR3 protein: CASSESRHF. The CDR3 region has the DNA TGCGCCAGCAGTGAGTCGAGACACTTT.

The chain employs TRBV10-3 and TRBJ2-7; 9 positions agree with TRBD1. V was clipped by 8 bases and J by 2 bases; unmatched bases: 4. The CDR3 extends over 13 amino acids. Germline V gives CDR1 ENHRY, CDR2 SYGVKD. Written as DNA, the CDR3 is TGTGCCATCGCTCGGGACAGGGCCTACGAGCAGTACTTC. As protein: CAIARDRAYEQYF.

The rearrangement joins TRBV7-2 to TRBJ2-5; D is possibly TRBD2 (5 bases). CDR1 is SGHTA, CDR2 FQGNSA, per germline. This CDR3 comprises 13 residues. Trimming took off 5 bases at V and 7 bases at J, with 14 bases between the two ends. CDR3 sequence reads: CASSPGGQRTQYF. CDR3 bases: TGTGCCAGCAGCCCAGGAGGCCAGCGGACCCAGTACTTC.

The rearrangement uses TRBV20-1 and TRBJ2-7; the D is unclear. V lost 5 bases and J 4 bases, leaving 9 bases between the germline ends. There are 11 residues in the CDR3. Germline V gene data show CDR1 as DFQATT and CDR2 as SNEGSKA (reference sequence). DNA for the CDR3: TGCAGTGCTGAGCAGCGTTACGAGCAGTACTTC. This translates into CSAEQRYEQYF.